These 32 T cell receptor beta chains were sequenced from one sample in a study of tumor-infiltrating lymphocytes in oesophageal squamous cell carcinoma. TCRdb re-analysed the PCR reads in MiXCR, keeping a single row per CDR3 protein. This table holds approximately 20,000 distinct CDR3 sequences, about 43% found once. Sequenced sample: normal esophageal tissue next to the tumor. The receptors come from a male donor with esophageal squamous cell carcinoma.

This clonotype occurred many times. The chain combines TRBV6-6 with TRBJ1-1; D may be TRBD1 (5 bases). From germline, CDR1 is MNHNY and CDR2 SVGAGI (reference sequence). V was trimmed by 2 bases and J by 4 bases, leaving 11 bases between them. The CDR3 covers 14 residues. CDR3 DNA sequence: TGTGCCAGCAGTTACGCACCAGGGTCCACTGAAGCTTTCTTT. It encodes CASSYAPGSTEAFF.

This chain's CDR3 is CASSDGTGGIEQFF. For the CDR3, the DNA is TGTGCCAGCAGTGACGGGACAGGGGGCATTGAGCAGTTCTTC. The chain joins TRBV6-1 to TRBJ2-5, with 12 bases that match TRBD1. The J call is uncertain, as TRBJ2-1 better fits the DNA end. Per the germline V gene, CDR1 is MNHNS and CDR2 is SASEGT. The length of the CDR3 is 14 residues.

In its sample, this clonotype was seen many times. The CDR3 here is CASRTGLSETQYF. The CDR3 region has the DNA TGTGCCAGCAGGACGGGACTTTCTGAGACCCAGTACTTC. The chain recombines TRBV28 with TRBJ2-5; possibly TRBD2 for D (6 bases). The CDR3 runs 13 residues. Per germline, CDR1 MDHEN and CDR2 SYDVKM. The germline V and J ends were trimmed by 6 bases and 5 bases, with 13 bases remaining between them.

The CDR3 DNA follows: TGTGCCAGCAGCCAAGCGGGAGGGCCGGGGTATGAGCAGTTCTTC. Translated: CASSQAGGPGYEQFF. The V call is TRBV7-3, the J call TRBJ2-7; 10 bases match TRBD2. Near its end, the DNA agrees better with TRBJ2-1, so the J call may be wrong. The CDR3 covers 15 residues. Looked up from germline, CDR1 is SGHTA and CDR2 is FQGTGA.

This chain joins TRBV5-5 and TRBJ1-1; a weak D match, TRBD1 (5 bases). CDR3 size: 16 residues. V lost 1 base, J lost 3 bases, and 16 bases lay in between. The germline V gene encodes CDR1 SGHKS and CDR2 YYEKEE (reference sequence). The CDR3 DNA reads TGTGCCAGCAGCTTGTTTGAGAGGGGTTGGGACACTGAAGCTTTCTTT. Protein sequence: CASSLFERGWDTEAFF. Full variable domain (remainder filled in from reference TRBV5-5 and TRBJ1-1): DAGVTQSPTHLIKTRGQQVTLRCSPISGHKSVSWYQQVLGQGPQFIFQYYEKEERGRGNFPDRFSARQFPNYSSELNVNALLLGDSALYLCASSLFERGWDTEAFFGQGTRLTVV.

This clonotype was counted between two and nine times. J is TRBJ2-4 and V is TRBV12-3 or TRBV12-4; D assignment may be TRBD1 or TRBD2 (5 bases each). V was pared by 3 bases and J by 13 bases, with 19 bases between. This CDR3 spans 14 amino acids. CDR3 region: CASSLDGALAEQYF. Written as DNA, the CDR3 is TGTGCCAGCAGTTTGGACGGGGCCTTAGCTGAGCAGTACTTC.

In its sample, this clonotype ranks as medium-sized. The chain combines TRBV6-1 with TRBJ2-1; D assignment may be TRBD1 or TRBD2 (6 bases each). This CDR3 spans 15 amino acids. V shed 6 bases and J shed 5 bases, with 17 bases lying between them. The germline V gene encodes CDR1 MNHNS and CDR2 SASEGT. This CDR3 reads CASSRPGAGDNEQFF. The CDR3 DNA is TGTGCCAGCAGCCGTCCGGGAGCAGGGGACAATGAGCAGTTCTTC.

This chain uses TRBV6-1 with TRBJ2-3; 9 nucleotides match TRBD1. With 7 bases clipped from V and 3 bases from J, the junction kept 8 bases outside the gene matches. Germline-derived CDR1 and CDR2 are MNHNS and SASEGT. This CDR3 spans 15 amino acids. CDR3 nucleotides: TGTGCCAGCAACCGGGACAGGGTCCTGACAGATACGCAGTATTTT. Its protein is CASNRDRVLTDTQYF.

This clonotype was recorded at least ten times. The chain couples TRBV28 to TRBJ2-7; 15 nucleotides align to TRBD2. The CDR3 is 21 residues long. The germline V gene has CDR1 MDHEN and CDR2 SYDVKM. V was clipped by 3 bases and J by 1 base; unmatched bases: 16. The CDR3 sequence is CASSFSPGTSGRTLKSYEQYF. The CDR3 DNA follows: TGTGCCAGCAGTTTCTCCCCCGGGACTAGCGGGAGGACGCTTAAATCCTACGAGCAGTACTTC. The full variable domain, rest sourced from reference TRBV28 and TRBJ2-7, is DVKVTQSSRYLVKRTGEKVFLECVQDMDHENMFWYRQDPGLGLRLIYFSYDVKMKEKGDIPEGYSVSREKKERFSLILESASTNQTSMYLCASSFSPGTSGRTLKSYEQYFGPGTRLTVT.

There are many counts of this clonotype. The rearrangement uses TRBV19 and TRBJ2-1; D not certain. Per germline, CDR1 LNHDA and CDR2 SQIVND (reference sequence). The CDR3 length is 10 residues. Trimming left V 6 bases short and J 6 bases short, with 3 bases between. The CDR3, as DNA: TGTGCCAGTAGCGCCAATGAGCAGTTCTTC. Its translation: CASSANEQFF.

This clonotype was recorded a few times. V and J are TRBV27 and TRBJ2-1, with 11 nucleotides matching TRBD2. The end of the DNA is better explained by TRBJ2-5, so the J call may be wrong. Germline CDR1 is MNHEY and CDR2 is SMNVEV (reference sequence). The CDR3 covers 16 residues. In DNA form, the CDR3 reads TGTGCCAGCAGTTTCCTTAGCGGGAGGGAAGGAGAGACCCAGTACTTC. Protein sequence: CASSFLSGREGETQYF.

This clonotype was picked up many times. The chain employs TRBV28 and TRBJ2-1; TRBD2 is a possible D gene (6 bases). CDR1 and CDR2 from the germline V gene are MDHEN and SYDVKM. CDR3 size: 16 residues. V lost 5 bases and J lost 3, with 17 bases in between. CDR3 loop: CASSNPSSGNYNEQFF. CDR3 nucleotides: TGTGCCAGCAGTAATCCGAGTAGCGGAAACTACAATGAGCAGTTCTTC.

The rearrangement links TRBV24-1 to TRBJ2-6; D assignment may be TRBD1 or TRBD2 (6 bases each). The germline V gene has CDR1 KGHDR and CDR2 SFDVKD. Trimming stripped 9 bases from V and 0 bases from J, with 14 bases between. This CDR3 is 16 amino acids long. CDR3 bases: TGTGCCACCGCAAGGGGGGCCAGCTCTGGGGCCAACGTCCTGACTTTC. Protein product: CATARGASSGANVLTF.

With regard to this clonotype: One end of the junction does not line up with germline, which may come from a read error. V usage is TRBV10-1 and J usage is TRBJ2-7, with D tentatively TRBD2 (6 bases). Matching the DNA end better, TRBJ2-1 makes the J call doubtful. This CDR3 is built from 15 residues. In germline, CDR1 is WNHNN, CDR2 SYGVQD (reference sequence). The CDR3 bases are TGCGCCAGCAGTGAGGGACTATCGGGAGTCAATGCGCAGTTCTTC. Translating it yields CASSEGLSGVNAQFF.

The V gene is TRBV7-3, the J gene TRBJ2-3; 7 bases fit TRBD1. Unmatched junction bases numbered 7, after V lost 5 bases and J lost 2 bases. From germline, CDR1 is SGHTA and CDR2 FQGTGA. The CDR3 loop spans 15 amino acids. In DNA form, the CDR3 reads TGTGCCAGCAGCCTGGGGACAGCGGACACAGATACGCAGTATTTT. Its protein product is CASSLGTADTDTQYF. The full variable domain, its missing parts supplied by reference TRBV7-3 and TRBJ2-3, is GAGVSQTPSNKVTEKGKYVELRCDPISGHTALYWYRQSLGQGPEFLIYFQGTGAADDSGLPNDRFFAVRPEGSVSTLKIQRTERGDSAVYLCASSLGTADTDTQYFGPGTRLTVL.

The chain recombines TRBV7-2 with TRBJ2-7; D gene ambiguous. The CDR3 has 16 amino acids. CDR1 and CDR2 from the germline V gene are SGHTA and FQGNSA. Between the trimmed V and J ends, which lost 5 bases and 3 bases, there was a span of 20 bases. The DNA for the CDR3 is TGTGCCAGCAGCCTCGGGCGCGTAAATACTATCTACGAGCAGTACTTC. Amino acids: CASSLGRVNTIYEQYF.

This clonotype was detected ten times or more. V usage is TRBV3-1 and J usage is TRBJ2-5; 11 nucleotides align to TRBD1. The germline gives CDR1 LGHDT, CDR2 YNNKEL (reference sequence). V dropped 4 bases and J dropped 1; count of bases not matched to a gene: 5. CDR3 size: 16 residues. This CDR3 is CASSLGQGALQETQYF. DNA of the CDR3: TGTGCCAGCAGCCTAGGACAGGGGGCACTCCAAGAGACCCAGTACTTC.

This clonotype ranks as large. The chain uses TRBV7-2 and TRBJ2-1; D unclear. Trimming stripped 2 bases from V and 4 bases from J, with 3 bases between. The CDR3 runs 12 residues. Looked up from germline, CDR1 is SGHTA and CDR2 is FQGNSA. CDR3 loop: CASSLLYNEQFF. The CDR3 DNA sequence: TGTGCCAGCAGCTTATTATACAATGAGCAGTTCTTC.

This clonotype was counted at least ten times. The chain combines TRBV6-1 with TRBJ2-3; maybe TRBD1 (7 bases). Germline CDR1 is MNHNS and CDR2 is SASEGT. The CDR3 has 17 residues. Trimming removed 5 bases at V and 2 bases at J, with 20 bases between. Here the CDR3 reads CASSKNRQGGPTDTQYF. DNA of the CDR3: TGTGCCAGCAGTAAAAATAGACAGGGAGGTCCCACAGATACGCAGTATTTT.

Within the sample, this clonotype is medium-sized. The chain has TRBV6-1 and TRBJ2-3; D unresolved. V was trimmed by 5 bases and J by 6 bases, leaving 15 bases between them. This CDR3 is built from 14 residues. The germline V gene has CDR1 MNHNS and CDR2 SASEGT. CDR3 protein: CASSSRMSVDTQYF. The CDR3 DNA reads TGTGCCAGCAGTAGTCGGATGAGTGTCGATACGCAGTATTTT.

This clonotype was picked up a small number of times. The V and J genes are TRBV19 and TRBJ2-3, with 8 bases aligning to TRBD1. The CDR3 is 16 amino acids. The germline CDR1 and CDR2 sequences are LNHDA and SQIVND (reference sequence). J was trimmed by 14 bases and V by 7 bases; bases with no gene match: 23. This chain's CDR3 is CASTRSGQGRVGELYF. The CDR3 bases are TGTGCCAGTACCCGGTCAGGACAGGGAAGAGTCGGGGAGCTGTATTTT.

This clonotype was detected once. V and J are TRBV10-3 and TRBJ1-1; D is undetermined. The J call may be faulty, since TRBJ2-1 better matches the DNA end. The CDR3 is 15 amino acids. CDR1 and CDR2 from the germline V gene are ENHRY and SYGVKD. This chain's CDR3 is CAISESHSKGNEQFF. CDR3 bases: TGTGCCATCAGTGAGTCGCACAGCAAGGGCAATGAGCAGTTCTTC.

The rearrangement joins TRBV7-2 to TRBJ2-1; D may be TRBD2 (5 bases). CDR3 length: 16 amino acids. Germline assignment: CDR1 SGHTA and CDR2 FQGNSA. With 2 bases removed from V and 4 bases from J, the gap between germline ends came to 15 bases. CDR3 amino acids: CASSLLGHGGYNEQFF. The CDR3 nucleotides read TGTGCCAGCAGCTTACTAGGGCACGGCGGGTACAATGAGCAGTTCTTC.

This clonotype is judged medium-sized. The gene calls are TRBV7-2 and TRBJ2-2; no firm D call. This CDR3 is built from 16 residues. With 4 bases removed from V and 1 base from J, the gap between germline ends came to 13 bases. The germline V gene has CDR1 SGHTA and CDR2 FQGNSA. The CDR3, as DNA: TGTGCCAGCAGCTCTTACGACTTCTTGAACACCGGGGAGCTGTTTTTT. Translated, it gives CASSSYDFLNTGELFF.

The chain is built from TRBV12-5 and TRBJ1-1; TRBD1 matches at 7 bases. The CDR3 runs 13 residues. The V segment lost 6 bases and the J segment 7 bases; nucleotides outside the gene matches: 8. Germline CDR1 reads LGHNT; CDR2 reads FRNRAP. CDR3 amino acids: CASGPPGGGEAFF. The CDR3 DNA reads TGTGCTAGTGGGCCTCCAGGGGGGGGTGAAGCTTTCTTT.

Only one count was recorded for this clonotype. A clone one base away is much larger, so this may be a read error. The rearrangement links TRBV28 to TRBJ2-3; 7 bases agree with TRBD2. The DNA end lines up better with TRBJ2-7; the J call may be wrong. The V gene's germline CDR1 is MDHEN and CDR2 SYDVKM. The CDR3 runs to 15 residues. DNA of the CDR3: TGTGCCTCCTTTGGCGGGAGAGGGGCTTACAATGAGCAGTACTTC. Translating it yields CASFGGRGAYNEQYF.

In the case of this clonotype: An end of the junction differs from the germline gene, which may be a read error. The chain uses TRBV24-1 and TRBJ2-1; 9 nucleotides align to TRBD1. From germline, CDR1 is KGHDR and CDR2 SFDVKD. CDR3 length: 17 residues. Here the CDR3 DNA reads TGTGCCACCAGTGATTCCGACAGGGGGAGAGACACCGGGGAGCTGTACTTC. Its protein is CATSDSDRGRDTGELYF.

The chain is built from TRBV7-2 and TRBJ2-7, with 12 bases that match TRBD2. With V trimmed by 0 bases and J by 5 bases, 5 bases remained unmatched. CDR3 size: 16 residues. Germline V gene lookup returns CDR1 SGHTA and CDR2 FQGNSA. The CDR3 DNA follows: TGTGCCAGCAGCTTAGCTACTAGCGGGAGGACCCACGAGCAGTACTTC. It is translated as CASSLATSGRTHEQYF.

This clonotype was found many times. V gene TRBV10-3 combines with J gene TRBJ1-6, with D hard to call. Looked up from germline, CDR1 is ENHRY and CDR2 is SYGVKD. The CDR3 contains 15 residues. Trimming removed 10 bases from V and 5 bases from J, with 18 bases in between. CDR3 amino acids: CASKPKLENNSPLHF. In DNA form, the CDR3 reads TGTGCCAGTAAGCCCAAGCTTGAGAATAATTCACCCCTCCACTTT.

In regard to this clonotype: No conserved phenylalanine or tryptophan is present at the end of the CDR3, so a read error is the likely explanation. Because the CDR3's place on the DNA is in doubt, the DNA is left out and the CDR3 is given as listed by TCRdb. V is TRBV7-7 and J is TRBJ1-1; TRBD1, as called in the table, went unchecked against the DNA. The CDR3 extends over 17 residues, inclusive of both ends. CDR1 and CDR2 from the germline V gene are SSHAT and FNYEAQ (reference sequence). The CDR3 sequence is CASTSPEGNNSPSILVM.

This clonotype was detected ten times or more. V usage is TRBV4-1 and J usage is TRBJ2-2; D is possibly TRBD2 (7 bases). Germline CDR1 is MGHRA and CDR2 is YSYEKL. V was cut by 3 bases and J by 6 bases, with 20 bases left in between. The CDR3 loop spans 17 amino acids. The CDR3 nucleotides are TGCGCCAGCAGCCAGGGTAGGGGGGGCGAATGGCCCGGGGAGCTGTTTTTT. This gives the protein CASSQGRGGEWPGELFF.

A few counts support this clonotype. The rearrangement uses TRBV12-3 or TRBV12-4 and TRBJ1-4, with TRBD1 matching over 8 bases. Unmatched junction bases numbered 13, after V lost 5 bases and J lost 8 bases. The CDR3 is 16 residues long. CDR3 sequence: CASSPRTGQGSEKLFF. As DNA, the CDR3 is TGTGCCAGCAGTCCTCGAACTGGACAGGGATCCGAAAAACTGTTTTTT.